The 25 T cell receptor beta chains presented below share a single source sample, sequenced in a study of identical twins (dated by TCRdb to the mid-2010s). Libraries were made using 5' RACE. TCRdb shows the sequencer as Illumina HiSeq 2000. TCRdb trimmed public reads at Q25 via fastp, called clones via MiXCR and kept in-frame beta chains. Every entry covers one CDR3 protein and lists the most common genes and DNA from its rows. The sample profile shows about 190,000 distinct CDR3 sequences; more than 15% of them were found once. 40% of the sample lies in the top ten. These sequences were also reported in another study, on T cells expressing NK-cell markers.

Sequenced material: CD8+ T cells sorted from blood. The receptors stem from a woman under 30 in good health.

The V gene is TRBV29-1, the J gene TRBJ1-2; D not certain. V was clipped by 3 bases and J by 0 bases, with 11 bases between them. Germline values: CDR1 SQVTM, CDR2 ANQGSEA. CDR3 size: 14 residues. Here the CDR3 reads CSVDPLRANYGYTF. The CDR3 DNA is TGCAGCGTTGATCCATTGAGAGCTAACTATGGCTACACCTTC.

This clonotype showed up just once. The CDR3 sequence is CAWSGLSGRRNEQFF. In DNA, the CDR3 is TGTGCCTGGAGCGGACTTAGCGGGAGGCGGAATGAGCAGTTCTTC. The chain recombines TRBV30 with TRBJ2-1, with 10 bases fitting TRBD2. The germline CDR1 and CDR2 sequences are GTSNPN and SVGIG (reference sequence). V gave up 3 bases and J gave up 7 bases; unmatched junction bases: 9. The length of the CDR3 is 15 residues.

This clonotype was picked up many times. V gene TRBV10-2 combines with J gene TRBJ1-2, with D perhaps matching TRBD1 (5 bases). Trimming took 8 bases from V and 4 from J, leaving 14 bases between them. Germline lookup yields CDR1 WSHSY and CDR2 SAAADI. The CDR3 contains 13 residues. CDR3 in amino acids: CASAWEGFYGYTF. The DNA for the CDR3 is TGCGCCAGCGCCTGGGAGGGGTTCTATGGCTACACCTTC.

The rearrangement uses TRBV19 and TRBJ2-1, with D perhaps matching TRBD1 (5 bases). Germline V CDR1 and CDR2: LNHDA, SQIVND (reference sequence). The CDR3 is 16 amino acids. The V end lost 1 base, the J end lost 8 bases, and 18 bases lay between the germline ends. The CDR3 coding sequence is TGTGCCAGTAGTATAGGGGGCAGAGAAAGGGGCGATGAGCAGTTCTTC. This encodes CASSIGGRERGDEQFF.

This clonotype was picked up many times. The chain uses TRBV12-5 and TRBJ1-1; unclear D gene. Germline values: CDR1 LGHNT, CDR2 FRNRAP. This CDR3 has 11 amino acids. The V end lost 0 bases, the J end lost 8 bases, and 4 bases lay between the germline ends. The CDR3 sequence: CASGLVGEAFF. CDR3 coding DNA: TGTGCTAGTGGTTTGGTAGGGGAAGCTTTCTTT.

The chain uses TRBV12-3 or TRBV12-4 and TRBJ2-3, with D possibly matching TRBD2 (6 bases). The CDR3 has 15 residues. Between the trimmed V and J ends, which lost 5 bases and 3 bases, there was a span of 15 bases. The CDR3 region is CASSPPTRGTDTQYF. CDR3 nucleotide sequence: TGTGCCAGCAGTCCCCCTACCCGGGGGACAGATACGCAGTATTTT.

This clonotype was detected a few times. This chain links TRBV11-2 with TRBJ2-3; D not certain. The germline V gene encodes CDR1 SGHAT and CDR2 FQNNGV. The CDR3 sequence is 13 residues long. Trimming stripped 5 bases from V and 5 bases from J, with 11 bases between. The CDR3 loop is CASSPIPGDTQYF. DNA for the CDR3: TGTGCCAGCAGCCCGATCCCCGGAGATACGCAGTATTTT.

This chain connects TRBV27 to TRBJ1-2; D is unclear. V was clipped by 5 bases and J by 0 bases, with 10 bases between them. CDR1 MNHEY and CDR2 SMNVEV come from the germline V gene (reference sequence). CDR3 length: 14 amino acids. This CDR3 reads CASSLRAANYGYTF. CDR3 sequence (DNA): TGTGCCAGCAGTCTAAGGGCTGCTAACTATGGCTACACCTTC.

This clonotype turned up a few times. The gene calls are TRBV7-2 and TRBJ2-3, with 7 bases lining up with TRBD2. Germline assignment: CDR1 SGHTA and CDR2 FQGNSA. The ends lost 1 base at V and 4 bases at J; junction bases unmatched: 5. This CDR3 has 15 amino acids. This chain's CDR3 is CASSLEWEGADTQYF. The DNA of the CDR3 is TGTGCCAGCAGCTTAGAGTGGGAGGGTGCAGATACGCAGTATTTT. Complete variable domain (other parts from reference TRBV7-2 and TRBJ2-3): GAGVSQSPSNKVTEKGKDVELRCDPISGHTALYWYRQSLGQGLEFLIYFQGNSAPDKSGLPSDRFSAERTGGSVSTLTIQRTQQEDSAVYLCASSLEWEGADTQYFGPGTRLTVL.

This clonotype was counted a few times. The chain combines TRBV7-8 with TRBJ2-7; D might be TRBD1 or TRBD2, each matching 6 bases. The V and J ends lost 0 bases and 6 bases respectively, with 21 bases between them. This CDR3 contains 17 residues. The germline gives CDR1 SGHVS, CDR2 FQNEAQ. CDR3 loop: CASSLAWVGGLLLEQYF. Written as DNA, the CDR3 is TGTGCCAGCAGCTTAGCGTGGGTTGGGGGGCTTCTCCTCGAGCAGTACTTC.

The chain recombines TRBV9 with TRBJ2-7, with D perhaps TRBD1 (6 bases). The germline CDR1 and CDR2 sequences are SGDLS and YYNGEE. V was clipped by 3 bases and J by 2 bases, with 12 bases between them. CDR3 length: 14 amino acids. The CDR3 loop reads CASSDGQRPYEQYF. DNA of the CDR3: TGTGCCAGCAGCGACGGACAGAGGCCCTACGAGCAGTACTTC.

The V call is TRBV12-3 or TRBV12-4, the J call TRBJ2-3; maybe TRBD1 (6 bases). V gave up 6 bases and J gave up 2 bases, with 18 bases separating them. This CDR3 has 16 amino acids. The CDR3 protein is CASSPGGQYNTDTQYF. The CDR3 region has the DNA TGTGCCAGCAGCCCTGGCGGACAGTATAACACAGATACGCAGTATTTT.

This clonotype was observed a few times. The chain couples TRBV7-8 to TRBJ2-1; maybe TRBD1 (8 bases). V lost 5 bases and J lost 8, with 16 bases in between. Germline V gene lookup returns CDR1 SGHVS and CDR2 FQNEAQ. CDR3 length: 14 amino acids. The CDR3 nucleotides are TGTGCCAGCAGCGAGGACAGGGAGGGGCATGAGCAGTTCTTC. This codes for CASSEDREGHEQFF.

The chain joins TRBV5-1 to TRBJ2-5; 7 positions agree with TRBD1. CDR1 and CDR2 (germline): SGHRS, YFSETQ. CDR3 length: 14 amino acids. V was clipped by 2 bases and J by 3 bases; unmatched bases: 4. CDR3 region: CASSFEGAKETQYF. The CDR3 region has the DNA TGCGCCAGCAGCTTTGAGGGGGCCAAAGAGACCCAGTACTTC.

For this clonotype: Possible read error: a much larger clone is one base away. The chain combines TRBV9 with TRBJ2-1; no firm D call. The CDR3 is 13 amino acids. Looked up from germline, CDR1 is SGDLS and CDR2 is YYNGEE. V lost 0 bases and J lost 5, with 6 bases in between. In DNA, the CDR3 is TGTGCCAGCAGCGTAGGGGATGACAATGAGCAGTTCTTC. Its translation is CASSVGDDNEQFF.

The V call is TRBV7-8, the J call TRBJ2-1, with D possibly matching TRBD2 (6 bases). Germline CDR1 reads SGHVS; CDR2 reads FQNEAQ. Trimming pared 5 bases from V and 9 bases from J, leaving 20 bases between. CDR3 length equals 15 residues. This CDR3 is CASSVTRSPKAEQFF. CDR3 bases: TGTGCCAGCAGCGTGACTAGATCCCCGAAGGCTGAGCAGTTCTTC.

This chain uses TRBV27 with TRBJ2-5, with TRBD2 matching over 14 bases. The V segment lost 7 bases and the J segment 1 base; nucleotides outside the gene matches: 8. Germline lookup yields CDR1 MNHEY and CDR2 SMNVEV (reference sequence). CDR3 size: 17 residues. CDR3 sequence reads: CASKGTSGSYLQETQYF. The CDR3 DNA follows: TGTGCCAGCAAGGGGACTAGCGGGAGTTACCTCCAAGAGACCCAGTACTTC.

V and J are TRBV12-3 or TRBV12-4 and TRBJ2-2; the D gene is possibly TRBD1 (5 bases). V was clipped by 6 bases and J by 4 bases, with 15 bases between them. This CDR3 comprises 15 residues. CDR3 amino acids: CASSVSTDFTGELFF. The CDR3 DNA sequence: TGTGCCAGCAGCGTATCGACAGATTTCACCGGGGAGCTGTTTTTT.

This clonotype was seen more than once but under ten times. This sequence joins TRBV6-2 or TRBV6-3 and TRBJ2-2; 11 bases agree with TRBD2. The CDR3 runs to 17 residues. Per the germline V gene, CDR1 is MNHEY and CDR2 is SVGEGT. With V trimmed by 2 bases and J by 4 bases, 6 bases remained unmatched. CDR3 loop: CASSYPTSGGPTGELFF. The CDR3 bases are TGTGCCAGCAGTTACCCCACTAGCGGGGGACCCACCGGGGAGCTGTTTTTT.

The chain links TRBV6-6 to TRBJ1-1; D call uncertain. V shed 5 bases and J shed 7 bases, with 5 bases lying between them. Germline CDR1 is MNHNY and CDR2 is SVGAGI (reference sequence). The CDR3 is made up of 10 amino acids. The CDR3 DNA reads TGTGCCAGCAGTCAGATTGAAGCTTTCTTT. Amino acid sequence: CASSQIEAFF.

This clonotype has only a few counts. DNA of the CDR3: TGCGCCAGCCGGGGAGGCACTGAAGCTTTCTTT. Amino acid sequence: CASRGGTEAFF. The gene calls are TRBV5-1 and TRBJ1-1, with unresolved D. The germline CDR1 and CDR2 sequences are SGHRS and YFSETQ. Between the trimmed V and J ends, which lost 7 bases and 4 bases, there was a span of 8 bases. The CDR3 contains 11 residues.

This chain connects TRBV11-1 to TRBJ2-3; TRBD2 aligns across 7 bases. Looked up from germline, CDR1 is SGHAT and CDR2 is FQDESV (reference sequence). CDR3 length equals 20 residues. V was clipped by 4 bases and J by 0 bases; unmatched bases: 19. This CDR3 reads CASSSSTPRLADTSTDTQYF. CDR3 DNA sequence: TGTGCCAGCAGCTCATCCACGCCGAGGCTAGCGGACACTAGCACAGATACGCAGTATTTT.

This clonotype was seen more than once but under ten times. The CDR3 reads CASSGGTGPANYGYTF. In DNA, the CDR3 is TGTGCCAGCAGCGGCGGGACAGGACCAGCTAACTATGGCTACACCTTC. V is TRBV9 and J is TRBJ1-2; 8 bases fit TRBD1. The CDR3 totals 16 residues. The germline V gene encodes CDR1 SGDLS and CDR2 YYNGEE. V was clipped by 3 bases and J by 0 bases; unmatched bases: 7.

This chain joins TRBV6-1 and TRBJ2-1; D not resolved. V lost 7 bases to trimming and J lost 0 bases, with 10 bases between them. The CDR3 spans 14 residues. Germline-derived CDR1 and CDR2 are MNHNS and SASEGT. The CDR3 here is CASNSASSYNEQFF. CDR3 sequence (DNA): TGTGCCAGCAACTCAGCGAGCTCCTACAATGAGCAGTTCTTC.

The chain employs TRBV2 and TRBJ2-3; a weak D match, TRBD2 (7 bases). The length of the CDR3 is 16 residues. Germline values: CDR1 SNHLY, CDR2 FYNNEI. The V and J ends lost 2 bases and 4 bases respectively, with 16 bases between them. The CDR3 protein is CASSEWEGERADTQYF. CDR3 nucleotides: TGTGCCAGCAGTGAATGGGAGGGGGAGAGGGCAGATACGCAGTATTTT.